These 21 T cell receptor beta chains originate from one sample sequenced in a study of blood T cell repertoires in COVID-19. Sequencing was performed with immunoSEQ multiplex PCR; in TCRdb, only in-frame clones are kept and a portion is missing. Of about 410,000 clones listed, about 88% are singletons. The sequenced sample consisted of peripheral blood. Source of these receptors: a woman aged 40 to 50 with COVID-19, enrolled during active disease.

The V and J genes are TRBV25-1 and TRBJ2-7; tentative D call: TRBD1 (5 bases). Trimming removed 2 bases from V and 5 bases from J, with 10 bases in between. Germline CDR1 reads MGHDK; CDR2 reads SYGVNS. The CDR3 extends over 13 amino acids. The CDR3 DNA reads TGTGCCAGCAGTGAACCCCCAGGGAACGAGCAGTACTTC. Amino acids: CASSEPPGNEQYF.

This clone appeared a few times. CDR3 loop: CASSSQTGTVSYEQYF. The CDR3 region has the DNA TGTGCCAGCAGCTCCCAGACCGGGACAGTCTCCTACGAGCAGTACTTC. The chain joins TRBV5-4 to TRBJ2-7, with 7 bases identical to TRBD1. Germline V CDR1 and CDR2: SGHNT, YYREEE (reference sequence). V was pared by 3 bases and J by 0 bases, with 9 bases of the junction left unmatched. The CDR3 extends over 16 amino acids.

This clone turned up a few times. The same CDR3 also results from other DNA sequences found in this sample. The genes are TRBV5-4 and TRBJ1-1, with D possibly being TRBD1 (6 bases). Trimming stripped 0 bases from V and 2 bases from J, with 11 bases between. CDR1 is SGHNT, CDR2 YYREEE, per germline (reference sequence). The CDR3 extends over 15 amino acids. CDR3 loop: CASSLDPGVNTEAFF. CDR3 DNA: TGTGCCAGCAGCTTGGATCCAGGGGTAAACACTGAAGCTTTCTTT.

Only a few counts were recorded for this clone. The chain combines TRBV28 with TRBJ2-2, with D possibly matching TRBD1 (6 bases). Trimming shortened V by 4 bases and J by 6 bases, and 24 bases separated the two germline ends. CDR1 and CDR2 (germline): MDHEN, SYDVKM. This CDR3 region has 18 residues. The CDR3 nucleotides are TGTGCCAGCAGTTCTTCACCAGGGGAAAGGGGCGCGCCCGGGGAGCTGTTTTTT. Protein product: CASSSSPGERGAPGELFF.

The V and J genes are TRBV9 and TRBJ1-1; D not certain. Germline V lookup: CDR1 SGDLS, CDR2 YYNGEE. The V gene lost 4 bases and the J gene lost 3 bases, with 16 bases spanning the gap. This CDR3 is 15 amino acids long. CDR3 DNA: TGTGCCAGCAGCATCCTCGTCGACACCGACACTGAAGCTTTCTTT. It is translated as CASSILVDTDTEAFF. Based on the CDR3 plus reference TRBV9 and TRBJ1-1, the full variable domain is DSGVTQTPKHLITATGQRVTLRCSPRSGDLSVYWYQQSLDQGLQFLIQYYNGEERAKGNILERFSAQQFPDLHSELNLSSLELGDSALYFCASSILVDTDTEAFFGQGTRLTVV.

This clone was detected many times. CDR3 sequence (DNA): TGTGCCAGCAGCAAAAGGGGAGGACAGGGGCACAATGAGCAGTTCTTC. This gives the protein CASSKRGGQGHNEQFF. The rearrangement links TRBV21-1 to TRBJ2-1; TRBD1 is taken as the D call from the table, unchecked against the DNA. TRBV21-1 is flagged as a pseudogene. There are 16 residues in the CDR3.

The chain's CDR3 is CASSERTGGLQETQYF. Here the CDR3 DNA reads TGTGCCAGCAGCGAAAGGACAGGGGGCCTCCAAGAGACCCAGTACTTC. The chain is built from TRBV9 and TRBJ2-5; 11 positions match TRBD1. Germline V gene data show CDR1 as SGDLS and CDR2 as YYNGEE. This CDR3 spans 16 amino acids. The V segment lost 3 bases and the J segment 1 base; nucleotides outside the gene matches: 5.

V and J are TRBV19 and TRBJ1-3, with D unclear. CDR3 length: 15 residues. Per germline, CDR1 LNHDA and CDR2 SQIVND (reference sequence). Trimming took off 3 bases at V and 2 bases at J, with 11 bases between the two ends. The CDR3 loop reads CASSIPKATGNTIYF. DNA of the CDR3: TGTGCCAGTAGTATCCCTAAAGCAACTGGAAACACCATATATTTT.

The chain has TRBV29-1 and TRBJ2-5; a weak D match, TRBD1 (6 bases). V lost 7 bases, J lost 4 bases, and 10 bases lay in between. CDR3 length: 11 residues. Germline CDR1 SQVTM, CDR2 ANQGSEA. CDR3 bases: TGCAGCGGAGGGACACCAGAGACCCAGTACTTC. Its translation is CSGGTPETQYF.

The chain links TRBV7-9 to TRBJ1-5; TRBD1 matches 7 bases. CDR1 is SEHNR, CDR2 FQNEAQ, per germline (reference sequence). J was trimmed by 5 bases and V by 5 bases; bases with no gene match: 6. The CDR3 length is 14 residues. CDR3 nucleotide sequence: TGTGCCAGCAGCCCCCGGGGGACAGATCAGCCCCAGCATTTT. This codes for CASSPRGTDQPQHF.

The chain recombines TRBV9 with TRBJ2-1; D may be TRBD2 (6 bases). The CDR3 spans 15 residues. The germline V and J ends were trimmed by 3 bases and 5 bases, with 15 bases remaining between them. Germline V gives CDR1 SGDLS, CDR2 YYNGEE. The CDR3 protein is CASSAAKRADNEQFF. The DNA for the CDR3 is TGTGCCAGCAGCGCGGCTAAGCGGGCGGACAATGAGCAGTTCTTC.

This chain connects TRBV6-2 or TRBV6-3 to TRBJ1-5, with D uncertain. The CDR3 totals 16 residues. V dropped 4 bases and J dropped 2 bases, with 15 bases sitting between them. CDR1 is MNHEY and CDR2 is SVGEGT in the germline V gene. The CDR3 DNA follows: TGTGCCAGCAGTTCAAACCGGGGTTGGGGCAATCAGCCCCAGCATTTT. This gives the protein CASSSNRGWGNQPQHF.

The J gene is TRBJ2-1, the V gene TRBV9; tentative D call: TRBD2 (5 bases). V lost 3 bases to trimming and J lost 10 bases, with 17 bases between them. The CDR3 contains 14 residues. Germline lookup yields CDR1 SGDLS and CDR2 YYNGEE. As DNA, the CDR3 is TGTGCCAGCAGCGAAGGACTGGCTTGGGAAGAGCAGTTCTTC. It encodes CASSEGLAWEEQFF.

CDR3 residues: CASSYPTGKAGNTIYF. Written as DNA, the CDR3 is TGTGCCAGCAGTTACCCCACAGGGAAGGCTGGAAACACCATATATTTT. The chain links TRBV6-2 or TRBV6-3 to TRBJ1-3; possible D gene TRBD1, 6 bases. Looked up from germline, CDR1 is MNHEY and CDR2 is SVGEGT. The CDR3 is made up of 16 amino acids. The V and J ends lost 2 bases and 2 bases respectively, with 13 bases between them.

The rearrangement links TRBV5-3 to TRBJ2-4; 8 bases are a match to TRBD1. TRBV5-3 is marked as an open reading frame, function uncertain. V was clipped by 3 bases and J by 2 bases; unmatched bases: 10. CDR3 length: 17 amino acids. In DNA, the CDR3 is TGTGCCAGAAGCTCCCAGGGGGCGGCCGTAACCAAAAACATTCAGTACTTC. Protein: CARSSQGAAVTKNIQYF.

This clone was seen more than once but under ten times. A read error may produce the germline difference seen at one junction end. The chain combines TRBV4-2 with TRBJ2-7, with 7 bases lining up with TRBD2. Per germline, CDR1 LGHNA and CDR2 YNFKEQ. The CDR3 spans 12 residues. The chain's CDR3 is CASSQGRRGGDF. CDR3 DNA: TGTGCCAGCAGCCAAGGGCGGCGGGGAGGGGACTTC.

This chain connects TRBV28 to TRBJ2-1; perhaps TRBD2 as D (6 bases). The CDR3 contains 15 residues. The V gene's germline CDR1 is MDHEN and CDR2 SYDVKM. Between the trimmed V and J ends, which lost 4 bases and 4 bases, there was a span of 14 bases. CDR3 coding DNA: TGTGCCAGCAGTTCCCTGGGGACTCGTTACAATGAGCAGTTCTTC. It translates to CASSSLGTRYNEQFF. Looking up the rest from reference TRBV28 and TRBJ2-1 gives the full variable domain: DVKVTQSSRYLVKRTGEKVFLECVQDMDHENMFWYRQDPGLGLRLIYFSYDVKMKEKGDIPEGYSVSREKKERFSLILESASTNQTSMYLCASSSLGTRYNEQFFGPGTRLTVL.

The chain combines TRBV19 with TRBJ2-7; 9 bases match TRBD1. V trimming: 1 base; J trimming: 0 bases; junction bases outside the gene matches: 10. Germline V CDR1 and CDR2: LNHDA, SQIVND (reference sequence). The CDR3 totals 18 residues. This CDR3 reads CASSIGYLGTGSSYEQYF. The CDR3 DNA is TGTGCCAGTAGTATAGGGTATTTAGGGACAGGGAGCTCCTACGAGCAGTACTTC.

The CDR3 here is CAISDQGLGLGQPQHF. The CDR3 DNA is TGTGCCATCAGTGACCAGGGTCTCGGGTTGGGTCAGCCCCAGCATTTT. This rearrangement joins TRBV10-3 to TRBJ1-5; D perhaps matches TRBD1 (5 bases). The germline V gene encodes CDR1 ENHRY and CDR2 SYGVKD. The CDR3 runs 16 residues. V was cut by 3 bases and J by 6 bases, with 18 bases left in between.

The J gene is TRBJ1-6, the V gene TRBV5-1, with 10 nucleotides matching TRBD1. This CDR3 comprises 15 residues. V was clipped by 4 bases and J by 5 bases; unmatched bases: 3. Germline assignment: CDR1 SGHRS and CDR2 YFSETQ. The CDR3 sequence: CASSRGTGDNSPLHF. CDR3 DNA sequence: TGCGCCAGCAGCCGAGGGACAGGGGATAATTCACCCCTCCACTTT.

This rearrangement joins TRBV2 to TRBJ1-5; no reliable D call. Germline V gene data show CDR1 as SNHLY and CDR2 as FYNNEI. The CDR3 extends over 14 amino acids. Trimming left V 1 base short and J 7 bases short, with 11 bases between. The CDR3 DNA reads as TGTGCCAGCAGTGAAGTGATGCGGCAACAGCCCCAGCATTTT. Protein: CASSEVMRQQPQHF.